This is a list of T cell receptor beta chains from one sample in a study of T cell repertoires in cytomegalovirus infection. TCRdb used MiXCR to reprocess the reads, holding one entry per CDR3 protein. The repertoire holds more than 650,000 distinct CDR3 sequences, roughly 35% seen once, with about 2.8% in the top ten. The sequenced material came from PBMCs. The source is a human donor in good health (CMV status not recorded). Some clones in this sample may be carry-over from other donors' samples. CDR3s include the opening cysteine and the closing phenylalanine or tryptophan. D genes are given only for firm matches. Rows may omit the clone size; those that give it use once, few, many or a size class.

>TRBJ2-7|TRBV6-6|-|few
CASSYSNLKYEQYF
TGTGCCAGCAGTTACTCGAATCTCAAATACGAGCAGTACTTC
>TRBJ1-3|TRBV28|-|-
CASSRSWSGNTIYF
TGTGCCAGCAGCCGATCTTGGTCTGGAAACACCATATATTTT
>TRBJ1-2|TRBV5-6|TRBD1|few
CASSSFTGTGIKGGGYTF
TGTGCCAGCAGCAGCTTCACCGGGACAGGAATCAAAGGAGGTGGCTACACCTTC
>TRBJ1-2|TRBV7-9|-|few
CASSRDFANYGYTF
TGTGCCAGCAGCCGAGACTTTGCTAACTATGGCTACACCTTC
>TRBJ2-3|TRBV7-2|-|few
CASSLQGVDTDTQYF
TGTGCCAGCAGCTTACAAGGAGTCGACACAGATACGCAGTATTTT
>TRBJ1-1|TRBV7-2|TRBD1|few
CASSLLARTGGSEAFF
TGTGCCAGCAGCTTATTAGCTCGGACAGGGGGCTCTGAAGCTTTCTTT
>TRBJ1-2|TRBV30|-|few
CAWSGDRSYGYTF
TGTGCCTGGAGCGGAGACCGTAGCTATGGCTACACCTTC
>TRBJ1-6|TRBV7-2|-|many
CASSLGRSSYNSPLHF
TGTGCCAGCAGCTTGGGGCGTAGCTCCTATAATTCACCCCTCCACTTT
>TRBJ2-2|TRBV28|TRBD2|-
CASSLRASGASGELFF
TGTGCCAGCAGTTTACGGGCTAGCGGGGCGTCCGGGGAGCTGTTTTTT
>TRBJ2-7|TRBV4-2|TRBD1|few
CASSQDPGQEIDEQYF
TGTGCCAGCAGCCAAGATCCGGGACAGGAGATCGACGAGCAGTACTTC
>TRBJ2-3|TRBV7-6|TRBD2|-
CASSQLAGGRTDRRTQYF
TGTGCCAGCAGCCAACTAGCGGGAGGACGCACAGATAGGAGGACGCAGTATTTT
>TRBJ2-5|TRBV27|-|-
CASSRWGFQETQYF
TGTGCCAGCAGTCGCTGGGGATTCCAAGAGACCCAGTACTTC
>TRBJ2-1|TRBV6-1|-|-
CASRKRDTTQGVNEQFF
TGTGCCAGCAGGAAGAGGGACACAACGCAAGGGGTCAATGAGCAGTTCTTC
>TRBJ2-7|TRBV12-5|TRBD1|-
CASGLSGTGGAYEQYF
TGTGCTAGTGGTTTGTCCGGGACAGGGGGAGCCTACGAGCAGTACTTC
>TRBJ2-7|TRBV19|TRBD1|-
CASRTLAAGGPYEQYF
TGTGCCAGTAGGACCCTGGCGGCAGGGGGACCCTACGAGCAGTACTTC
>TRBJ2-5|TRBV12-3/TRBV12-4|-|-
CASSSSRGRAKTQYF
TGTGCCAGCAGTTCCTCCAGGGGAAGGGCTAAGACCCAGTACTTC
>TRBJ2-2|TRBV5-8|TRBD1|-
CASSPQGGLGFWNTGELFF
TGTGCCAGCAGCCCCCAAGGGGGCCTAGGTTTTTGGAACACCGGGGAGCTGTTTTTT
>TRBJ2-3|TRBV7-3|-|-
CASNGEPSDTQYF
TGTGCCAGCAACGGCGAACCATCAGATACGCAGTATTTT
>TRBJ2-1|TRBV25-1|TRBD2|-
CDSCLGAGSYNEKFF
TGTGACAGCTGTCTGGGAGCGGGGTCCTACAATGAGAAGTTCTTC
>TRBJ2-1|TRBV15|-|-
CATRSVKQVEQFF
TGTGCCACCCGCAGCGTCAAACAGGTTGAGCAGTTCTTC
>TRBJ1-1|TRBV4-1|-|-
CASSQEGRVLNTEAFF
TGCGCCAGCAGCCAAGAAGGGCGGGTGTTGAACACTGAAGCTTTCTTT
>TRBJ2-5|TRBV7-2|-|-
CASSPWFQETQYF
TGTGCCAGCAGCCCATGGTTCCAAGAGACCCAGTACTTC
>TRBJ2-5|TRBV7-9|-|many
CASSFWAGRRETQYF
TGTGCCAGCAGCTTTTGGGCCGGCAGACGGGAGACCCAGTACTTC
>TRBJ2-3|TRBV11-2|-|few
CASSLGVLASTDTQYF
TGTGCCAGCAGCTTAGGAGTGTTGGCCAGCACAGATACGCAGTATTTT
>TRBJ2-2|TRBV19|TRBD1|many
CASSPVRDRHTGELFF
TGTGCCAGTAGCCCCGTCCGGGACAGGCACACCGGGGAGCTGTTTTTT
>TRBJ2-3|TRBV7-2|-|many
CASSFRLTQDTQYF
TGTGCCAGCAGCTTTCGACTCACCCAAGATACGCAGTATTTT
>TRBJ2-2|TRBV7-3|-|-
CASSFGRPGELFF
TGTGCCAGCAGCTTCGGCAGGCCCGGGGAGCTGTTTTTT
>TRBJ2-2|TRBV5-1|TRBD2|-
CASSLLSSGSGTGELFF
TGCGCCAGCAGCTTGCTGTCTAGCGGGAGCGGTACCGGGGAGCTGTTTTTT
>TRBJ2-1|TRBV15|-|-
CATSKEGSPYNEQFF
TGTGCCACCAGCAAGGAGGGTTCCCCCTACAATGAGCAGTTCTTC
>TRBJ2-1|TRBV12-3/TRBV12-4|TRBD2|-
CASSLMRGSIYEQFF
TGTGCCAGCAGTTTAATGCGCGGGAGTATCTATGAGCAGTTCTTC
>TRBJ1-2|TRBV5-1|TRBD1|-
CASSLEQGNNYGYTF
TGCGCCAGCAGCTTGGAACAGGGGAATAACTATGGCTACACCTTC
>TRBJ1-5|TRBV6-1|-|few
CAGSFTGASNQPQHF
TGTGCCGGCTCTTTCACGGGGGCAAGCAATCAGCCCCAGCATTTT
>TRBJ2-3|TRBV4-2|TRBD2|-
CASSQETSGGADTQYF
TGTGCCAGCAGCCAAGAAACTAGCGGGGGGGCAGATACGCAGTATTTT
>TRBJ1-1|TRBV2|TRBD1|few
CASSTDRGSTEAFF
TGTGCCAGCAGTACTGACAGGGGTAGCACTGAAGCTTTCTTT
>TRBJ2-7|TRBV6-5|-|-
CASEPHRAVYEQYF
TGTGCCAGCGAGCCCCACAGGGCAGTTTACGAGCAGTACTTC
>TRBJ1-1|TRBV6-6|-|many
CASSLFPGGEAFF
TGTGCCAGCAGTTTGTTCCCCGGTGGGGAAGCTTTCTTT
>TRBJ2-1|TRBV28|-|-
CASSLQASSYNEQFF
TGTGCCAGCAGTTTGCAGGCGAGCTCCTACAATGAGCAGTTCTTC
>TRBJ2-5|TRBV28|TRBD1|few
CASRSGTGGVRLETQYF
TGTGCCAGCAGGTCCGGGACAGGGGGCGTCCGGCTGGAGACCCAGTACTTC
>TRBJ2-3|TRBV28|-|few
CASSTRHLPLDTDTQYF
TGTGCCAGCAGCACTAGACACCTACCATTAGACACAGATACGCAGTATTTT
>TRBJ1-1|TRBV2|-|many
CASSEQGTEAFF
TGTGCCAGCAGTGAACAGGGGACTGAAGCTTTCTTT
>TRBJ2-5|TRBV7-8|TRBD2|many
CASSPERGTTQYF
TGTGCCAGCAGCCCCGAGCGGGGGACGACCCAGTACTTC
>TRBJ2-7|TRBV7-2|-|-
CASSLTQSYEQYF
TGTGCCAGCAGCTTAACACAGTCCTACGAGCAGTACTTC
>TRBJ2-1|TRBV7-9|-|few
CASSLKTNNEQFF
TGTGCCAGCAGCTTAAAGACTAACAATGAGCAGTTCTTC
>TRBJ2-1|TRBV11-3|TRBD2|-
CSSSLEGSGGGNEQFF
TGTTCCAGCAGCTTAGAGGGGAGCGGGGGAGGCAATGAGCAGTTCTTC
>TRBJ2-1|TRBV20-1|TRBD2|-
CSAETSGTYNEQFF
TGCAGTGCTGAGACTAGCGGGACCTACAATGAGCAGTTCTTC
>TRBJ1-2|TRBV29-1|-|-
CSVADRFNYGYTF
TGCAGCGTAGCAGACAGGTTCAACTATGGCTACACCTTC
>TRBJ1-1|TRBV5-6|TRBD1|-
CASSSLDRGWILEKNTEAFF
TGTGCCAGCAGCTCCCTGGACAGGGGATGGATACTAGAAAAGAACACTGAAGCTTTCTTT
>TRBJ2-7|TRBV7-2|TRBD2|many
CASSPRGGVSVEQYF
TGTGCCAGCAGCCCACGGGGGGGAGTGTCGGTCGAGCAGTACTTC
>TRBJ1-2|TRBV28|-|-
CASSLSTGPYGYTF
TGTGCCAGCAGCCTGTCGACAGGCCCTTATGGCTACACCTTC
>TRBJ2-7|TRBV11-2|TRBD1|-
CASSSLTGDSYEQYF
TGTGCCAGCAGCTCGCTGACAGGGGATTCCTACGAGCAGTACTTC
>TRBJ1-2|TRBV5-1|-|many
CASSLTGAEVGYTF
TGCGCCAGCAGCTTGACCGGGGCTGAGGTCGGCTACACCTTC